The next 11 T cell receptor beta chains were all read from a single sample in a study of shared clonotypes between healthy human individuals. Repertoires were generated with immunoSEQ multiplex PCR, while TCRdb's copy carries only in-frame clones and drops some. This table holds about 120,000 clones, around 68% found once. The material sequenced was memory CD8+ T cells sorted from blood. As to subset: CD45RO+ cells pooled with CCR7-negative TemRA cells. The receptor set was obtained from a woman aged 25 to 39 in good health.

This clone was counted many times. V usage is TRBV14 and J usage is TRBJ2-7; possibly TRBD2 for D (6 bases). V lost 4 bases and J lost 4, with 23 bases in between. Germline CDR1 SGHDN, CDR2 FVKESK. This CDR3 has 17 residues. CDR3 in amino acids: CASSPSRDPSGGYEQYF. CDR3 coding DNA: TGTGCCAGCAGCCCGTCCCGGGACCCCTCCGGGGGTTACGAGCAGTACTTC.

The chain combines TRBV11-2 with TRBJ2-1; D not resolved. V lost 0 bases and J 12 bases, leaving 9 bases between the germline ends. Per germline, CDR1 SGHAT and CDR2 FQNNGV. The CDR3 runs to 12 residues. The CDR3 DNA is TGTGCCAGCAGCTTAGATTCCGCGCGGCAGTTCTTC. Translated, it gives CASSLDSARQFF.

J is TRBJ1-2 and V is TRBV5-1; unclear D gene. The CDR3 runs 13 residues. Per the germline V gene, CDR1 is SGHRS and CDR2 is YFSETQ. Deletions cut 0 bases from V and 5 bases from J, with 8 bases between. The CDR3 DNA reads as TGCGCCAGCAGCTTGGCGGGGATTTATGGCTACACCTTC. Translating it yields CASSLAGIYGYTF.

The chain is built from TRBV6-6 and TRBJ2-7; D is possibly TRBD1 (6 bases). This CDR3 has 15 amino acids. Per the germline V gene, CDR1 is MNHNY and CDR2 is SVGAGI (reference sequence). Trimming shortened V by 6 bases and J by 0 bases, and 15 bases separated the two germline ends. CDR3 loop: CASSPRGSLSYEQYF. CDR3 in DNA: TGTGCCAGCAGCCCCAGGGGATCCCTCTCCTACGAGCAGTACTTC.

Remarks on this clone: A read error may explain this, as a much larger clone is one base away. The V gene is TRBV14, the J gene TRBJ2-1; D uncertain. The CDR3 totals 13 residues. Germline lookup yields CDR1 SGHDN and CDR2 FVKESK. The V end was cut by 1 base, the J end by 4 bases, with 5 bases between. CDR3 sequence (DNA): TGTGCCAGCAGCCAAGCGGAGTACAATGAGCAGTTCTTC. Encoded protein: CASSQAEYNEQFF.

This clone is a singleton in its sample. This chain joins TRBV5-6 and TRBJ2-1, with 7 positions matching TRBD2. The CDR3 consists of 13 residues. V shed 4 bases, J shed 6 bases, and the junction held 4 bases outside the gene matches. Germline V gene data show CDR1 as SGHDT and CDR2 as YYEEEE. CDR3 region: CASSPGLGNEQFF. As DNA, the CDR3 is TGTGCCAGCAGCCCCGGACTAGGCAATGAGCAGTTCTTC.

This rearrangement joins TRBV11-2 to TRBJ1-2; D remains ambiguous. The CDR3 contains 13 residues. Germline loops: CDR1 SGHAT, CDR2 FQNNGV. The V gene lost 5 bases and the J gene lost 2 bases, with 9 bases spanning the gap. In DNA, the CDR3 is TGTGCCAGCAGCATAGTTGGGAACTATGGCTACACCTTC. The encoded protein is CASSIVGNYGYTF.

The rearrangement uses TRBV6-1 and TRBJ2-3, with D unresolved. CDR3 length equals 11 residues. The V gene's germline CDR1 is MNHNS and CDR2 SASEGT. V gave up 5 bases and J gave up 5 bases, with 5 bases separating them. In nucleotides, the CDR3 is TGTGCCAGCAGTTACGGAGATACGCAGTATTTT. Amino acid sequence: CASSYGDTQYF.

This clone was found many times. V and J are TRBV19 and TRBJ2-7; D perhaps matches TRBD2 (6 bases). The CDR3 has 15 amino acids. V lost 4 bases to trimming and J lost 5 bases, with 18 bases between them. The germline gives CDR1 LNHDA, CDR2 SQIVND (reference sequence). In DNA form, the CDR3 reads TGTGCCAGTAGTAGTATATCGGGAGAAGCACACGAGCAGTACTTC. Residues: CASSSISGEAHEQYF.

The gene calls are TRBV15 and TRBJ2-1; 11 bases fit TRBD2. The trim removed 4 bases at V and 2 bases at J, leaving 13 bases unmatched. The CDR3 consists of 19 residues. From germline, CDR1 is LNHNV and CDR2 YYDKDF (reference sequence). CDR3 sequence (DNA): TGTGCCACCAGCATCCACCCTGGGACTAGCGGACCAGCCTACAATGAGCAGTTCTTC. Translation: CATSIHPGTSGPAYNEQFF.

Only one count was recorded for this clone. The chain uses TRBV9 and TRBJ1-2, with 7 nucleotides matching TRBD1. This CDR3 has 13 residues. Germline CDR1 is SGDLS and CDR2 is YYNGEE. Losses at the gene ends were 4 bases for V and 4 bases for J; bases not matched to a gene: 4. In DNA, the CDR3 is TGTGCCAGCAGCCCGACAGGGTTCTATGGCTACACCTTC. This encodes CASSPTGFYGYTF.